The T cell receptor (beta chain) under discussion was sequenced for a study of T cells after yellow fever vaccination. On the study more broadly: Fractions low in cell number were prepared with SMART-Seq v4 Ultra Low Input.

The study made its TCR cDNA through 5'RACE template switching. That step introduced a universal primer site along with UMIs. Each CDR3 protein is one row after TCRdb ran MiXCR on the 5' RACE reads. The sample lists about 310,000 distinct CDR3 sequences, around 4% seen once, with 20% to 30% in the top ten. V shed 4 bases and J 6 bases; nucleotides not matched to a gene: 9. The CDR3 loop spans 15 amino acids. Germline V gives CDR1 LGHDT, CDR2 YNNKEL (reference sequence). The gene calls are TRBV3-1 and TRBJ2-3; 8 bases agree with TRBD2. Sequences were derived from PBMCs, sampled on the day of the yellow fever booster vaccination. The clonotype originates from a man aged 18 to 30 who received the YFV17D yellow fever vaccine. The CDR3 loop is CASSPVAGLRDTQYF. Written as DNA, the CDR3 is TGTGCCAGCAGCCCTGTAGCGGGGCTTAGGGATACGCAGTATTTT.